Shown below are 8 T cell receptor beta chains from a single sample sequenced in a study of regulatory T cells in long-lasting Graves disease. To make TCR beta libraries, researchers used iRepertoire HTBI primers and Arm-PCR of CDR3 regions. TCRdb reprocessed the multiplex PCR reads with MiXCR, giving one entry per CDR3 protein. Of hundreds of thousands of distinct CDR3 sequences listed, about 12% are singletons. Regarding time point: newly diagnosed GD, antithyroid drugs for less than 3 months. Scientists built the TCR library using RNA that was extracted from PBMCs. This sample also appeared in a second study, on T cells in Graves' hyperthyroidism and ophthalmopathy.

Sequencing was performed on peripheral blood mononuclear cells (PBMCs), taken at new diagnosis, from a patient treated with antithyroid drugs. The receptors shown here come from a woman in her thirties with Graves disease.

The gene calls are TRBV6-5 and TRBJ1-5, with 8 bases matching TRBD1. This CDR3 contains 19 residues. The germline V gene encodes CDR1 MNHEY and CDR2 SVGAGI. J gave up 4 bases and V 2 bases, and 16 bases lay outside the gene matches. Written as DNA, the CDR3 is TGTGCCAGCAGTTACCCCGGTGCTTTCCCGGGACAGGCAAATCAGCCCCAGCATTTT. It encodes CASSYPGAFPGQANQPQHF.

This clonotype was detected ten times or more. CDR3 protein: CASSQGQGLETQYF. DNA for the CDR3: TGCGCCAGCAGCCAGGGACAGGGCTTGGAGACCCAGTACTTC. The rearrangement links TRBV4-1 to TRBJ2-5; TRBD1 aligns across 9 bases. Germline loops: CDR1 MGHRA, CDR2 YSYEKL. Trimming at V came to 3 bases and at J to 5 bases, leaving 4 bases not matched to a gene. CDR3 length: 14 amino acids.

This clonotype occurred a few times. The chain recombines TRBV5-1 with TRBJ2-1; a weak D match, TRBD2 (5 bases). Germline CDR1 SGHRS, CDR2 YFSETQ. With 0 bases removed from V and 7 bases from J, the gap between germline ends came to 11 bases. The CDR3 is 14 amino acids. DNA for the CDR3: TGCGCCAGCAGCTTGGGACCTACGGGGAATGAGCAGTTCTTC. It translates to CASSLGPTGNEQFF.

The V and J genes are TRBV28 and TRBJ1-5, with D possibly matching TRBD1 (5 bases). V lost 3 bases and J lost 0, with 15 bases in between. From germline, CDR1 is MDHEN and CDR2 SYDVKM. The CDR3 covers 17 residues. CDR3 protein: CASSLIYQGYSNQPQHF. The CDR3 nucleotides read TGTGCCAGCAGTTTGATTTACCAGGGTTATAGCAATCAGCCCCAGCATTTT.

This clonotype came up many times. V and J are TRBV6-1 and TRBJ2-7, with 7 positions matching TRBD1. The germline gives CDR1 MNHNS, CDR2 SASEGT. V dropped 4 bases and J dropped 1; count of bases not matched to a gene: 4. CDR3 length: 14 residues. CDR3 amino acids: CASSGRDRSYEQYF. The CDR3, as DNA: TGTGCCAGCAGTGGCCGGGACAGATCCTACGAGCAGTACTTC.

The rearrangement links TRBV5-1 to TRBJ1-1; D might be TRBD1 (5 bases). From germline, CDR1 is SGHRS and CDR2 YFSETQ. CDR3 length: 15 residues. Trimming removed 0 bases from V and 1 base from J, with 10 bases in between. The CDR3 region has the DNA TGCGCCAGCAGCTTGGCCCCCCAGGGGAACACTGAAGCTTTCTTT. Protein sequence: CASSLAPQGNTEAFF.

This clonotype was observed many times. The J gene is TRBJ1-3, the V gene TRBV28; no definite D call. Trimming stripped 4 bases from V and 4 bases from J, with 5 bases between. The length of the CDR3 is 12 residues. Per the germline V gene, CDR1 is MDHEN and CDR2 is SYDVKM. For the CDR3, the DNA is TGTGCCAGCAGTTACCCGGGAAACACCATATATTTT. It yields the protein CASSYPGNTIYF.

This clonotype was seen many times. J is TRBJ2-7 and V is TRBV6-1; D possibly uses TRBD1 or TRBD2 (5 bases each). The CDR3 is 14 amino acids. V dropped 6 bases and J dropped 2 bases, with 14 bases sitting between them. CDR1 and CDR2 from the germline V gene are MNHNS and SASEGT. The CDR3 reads CASRGTGTTYEQYF. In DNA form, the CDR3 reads TGTGCCAGCAGGGGAACCGGGACGACCTACGAGCAGTACTTC.